The TCR beta chain under discussion was sequenced for a study of blood T cell repertoires in COVID-19. Study background: Specimens from acute and convalescent COVID-19 originated in the United States, Italy and Spain. From T cells, B-cell-depleted T cells, or PBMCs came the material, which was cDNA or gDNA.

Profiled with immunoSEQ multiplex PCR; TCRdb holds only in-frame clones, not every one. Among under 250,000 clones listed, 86% were seen once. There are a few counts of this clone. The CDR3 is 16 residues long. V was shortened by 3 bases and J by 4 bases, with 16 bases between the two germline ends. CDR1 is KGHSH and CDR2 is LQKENI in the germline V gene. The sequence was obtained from a woman between 55 and 75 years old who had recovered from COVID-19. Sequenced material: peripheral blood. The rearrangement joins TRBV18 to TRBJ1-3; D gene ambiguous. The DNA for the CDR3 is TGTGCCAGCTCACCCGGCCAGGCCTCGGGGGGAAACACCATATATTTT. It translates to CASSPGQASGGNTIYF.